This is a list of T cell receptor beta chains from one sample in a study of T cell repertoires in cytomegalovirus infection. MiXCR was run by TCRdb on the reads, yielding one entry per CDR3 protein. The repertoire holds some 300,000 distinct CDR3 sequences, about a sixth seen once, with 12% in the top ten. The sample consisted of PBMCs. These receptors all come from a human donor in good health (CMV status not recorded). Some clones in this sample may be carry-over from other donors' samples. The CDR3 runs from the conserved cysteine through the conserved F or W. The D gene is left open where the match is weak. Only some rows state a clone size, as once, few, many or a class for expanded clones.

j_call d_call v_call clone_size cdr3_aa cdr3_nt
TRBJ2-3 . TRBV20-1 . CSARMSRQSTDTQYF TGCAGTGCTAGGATGTCGAGACAGAGCACAGATACGCAGTATTTT
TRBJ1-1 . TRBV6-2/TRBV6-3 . CASMWIPEDTEAFF TGTGCCAGCATGTGGATCCCCGAAGATACTGAAGCTTTCTTT
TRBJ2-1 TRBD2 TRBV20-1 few CSARDYGRTSYNEQFF TGCAGTGCTAGAGATTACGGGAGGACGTCCTACAATGAGCAGTTCTTC
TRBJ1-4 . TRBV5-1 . CASSLGGNGREKLFF TGCGCCAGCAGCTTGGGCGGGAACGGACGTGAAAAACTGTTTTTT
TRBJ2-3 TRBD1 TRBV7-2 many CASSSRTGRTDTQYF TGTGCCAGCAGCTCCCGGACAGGGCGCACAGATACGCAGTATTTT
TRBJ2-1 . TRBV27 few CASSPPQPNEQFF TGTGCCAGCAGTCCACCTCAACCGAATGAGCAGTTCTTC
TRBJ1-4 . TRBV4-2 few CASSQDSSLGGFHEKLFF TGTGCCAGCAGCCAAGATTCTTCTCTCGGCGGGTTCCATGAAAAACTGTTTTTT
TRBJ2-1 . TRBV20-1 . CSARAPPATSTYNEQFF TGCAGTGCTAGGGCCCCCCCTGCGACTAGTACATACAATGAGCAGTTCTTC
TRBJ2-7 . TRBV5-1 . CASSDKTWNSYEQYF TGCGCCAGCAGTGATAAAACGTGGAACAGCTACGAGCAGTACTTC
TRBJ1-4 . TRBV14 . CASSQGAVEKLFF TGTGCCAGCAGCCAAGGGGCAGTCGAAAAACTGTTTTTT
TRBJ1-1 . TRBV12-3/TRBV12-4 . CASITGGGVEAFF TGTGCCAGCATAACGGGGGGGGGAGTGGAAGCTTTCTTT
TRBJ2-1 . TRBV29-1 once CSVESRGDNSYNEQFF TGCAGCGTTGAATCCAGGGGCGACAACTCCTACAATGAGCAGTTCTTC
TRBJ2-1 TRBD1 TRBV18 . CASSRTGPDEQFF TGTGCCAGCTCCCGGACAGGACCCGATGAGCAGTTCTTC
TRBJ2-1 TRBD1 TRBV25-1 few CASSGVGDSYNEQFF TGTGCCAGCAGTGGAGTAGGGGACAGCTACAATGAGCAGTTCTTC
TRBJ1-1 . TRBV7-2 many CASSLTTGGTEAFF TGTGCCAGCAGCCTGACGACAGGAGGCACTGAAGCTTTCTTT
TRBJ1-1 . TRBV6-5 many CASSYRAVNTEAFF TGTGCCAGCAGTTACAGGGCTGTGAACACTGAAGCTTTCTTT
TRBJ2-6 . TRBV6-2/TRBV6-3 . CASKVDSGANVLTF TGTGCCAGCAAGGTAGACTCTGGGGCCAACGTCCTGACTTTC
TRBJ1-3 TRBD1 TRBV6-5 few CASSYTGASSGNTIYF TGTGCCAGCAGTTACACAGGGGCTAGCTCTGGAAACACCATATATTTT
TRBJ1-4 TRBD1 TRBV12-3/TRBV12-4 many CASSVLDRGGLMESSRETNEKLFF TGTGCCAGCAGTGTACTGGACAGGGGTGGCCTAATGGAATCCTCCCGGGAGACTAATGAAAAACTGTTTTTT
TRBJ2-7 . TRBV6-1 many CASSEQHRYEQYF TGTGCCAGCAGTGAACAGCATCGGTACGAGCAGTACTTC
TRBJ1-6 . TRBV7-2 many CASSVAGVASSSPLHF TGTGCCAGCAGCGTCGCAGGGGTGGCCTCTAGTTCACCCCTCCACTTT
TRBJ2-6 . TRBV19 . CASSGHAGANVLTF TGTGCCAGTAGTGGCCACGCTGGGGCCAACGTCCTGACTTTC
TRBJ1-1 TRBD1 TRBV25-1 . CASSEYKGTGFYEAFF TGTGCCAGCAGTGAATATAAGGGGACAGGGTTCTATGAAGCTTTCTTT
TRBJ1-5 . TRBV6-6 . CASSSSFDSNQPQHF TGTGCCAGCAGTTCCTCATTTGACAGCAATCAGCCCCAGCATTTT
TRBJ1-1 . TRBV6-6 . CASREVGDTEAFF TGTGCCAGCAGGGAGGTTGGGGACACTGAAGCTTTCTTT
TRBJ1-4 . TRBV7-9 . CASSLARDEEKLFF TGTGCCAGCAGCTTAGCAAGGGATGAAGAAAAACTGTTTTTT
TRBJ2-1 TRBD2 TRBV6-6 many CASSYSSSGGYNEQFF TGTGCCAGCAGTTACTCGTCTAGCGGGGGGTACAATGAGCAGTTCTTC
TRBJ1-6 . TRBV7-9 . CASSLAPSGSPLHF TGTGCCAGCAGCTTAGCGCCTTCTGGGTCACCCCTCCACTTT
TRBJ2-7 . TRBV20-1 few CSAHRDTSYEQYF TGCAGTGCTCACCGGGACACTTCCTACGAGCAGTACTTC
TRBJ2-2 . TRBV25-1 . CASSEFGYTGELFF TGTGCCAGCAGTGAATTCGGTTACACCGGGGAGCTGTTTTTT
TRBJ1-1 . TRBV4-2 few CASRIGGDTEAFF TGTGCCAGCAGAATTGGGGGAGACACTGAAGCTTTCTTT
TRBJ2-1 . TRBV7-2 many CASSIAVDEQFF TGTGCCAGCAGCATTGCGGTGGATGAGCAGTTCTTC
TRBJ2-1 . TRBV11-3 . CASSSTAGGEQFF TGTGCCAGCAGCTCGACGGCGGGCGGTGAGCAGTTCTTC
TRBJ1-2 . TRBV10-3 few CAIKENTDGYTF TGTGCCATCAAAGAGAACACCGATGGCTACACCTTC
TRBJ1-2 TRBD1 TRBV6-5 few CASSRTGFGYGYTF TGTGCCAGCAGTAGGACAGGGTTCGGCTATGGCTACACCTTC
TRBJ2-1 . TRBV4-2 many CASSQGDSWNEQFF TGTGCCAGCAGCCAAGGAGACAGTTGGAATGAGCAGTTCTTC
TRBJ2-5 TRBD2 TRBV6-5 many CASSYAGLGVETQYF TGTGCCAGCAGTTACGCGGGACTAGGGGTGGAGACCCAGTACTTC
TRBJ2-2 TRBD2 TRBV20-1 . CSARGGGTGELFF TGCAGTGCACGGGGGGGGGGCACCGGGGAGCTGTTTTTT
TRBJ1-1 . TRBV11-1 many CASNRRTMNTEAFF TGTGCCAGCAATAGAAGAACTATGAACACTGAAGCTTTCTTT